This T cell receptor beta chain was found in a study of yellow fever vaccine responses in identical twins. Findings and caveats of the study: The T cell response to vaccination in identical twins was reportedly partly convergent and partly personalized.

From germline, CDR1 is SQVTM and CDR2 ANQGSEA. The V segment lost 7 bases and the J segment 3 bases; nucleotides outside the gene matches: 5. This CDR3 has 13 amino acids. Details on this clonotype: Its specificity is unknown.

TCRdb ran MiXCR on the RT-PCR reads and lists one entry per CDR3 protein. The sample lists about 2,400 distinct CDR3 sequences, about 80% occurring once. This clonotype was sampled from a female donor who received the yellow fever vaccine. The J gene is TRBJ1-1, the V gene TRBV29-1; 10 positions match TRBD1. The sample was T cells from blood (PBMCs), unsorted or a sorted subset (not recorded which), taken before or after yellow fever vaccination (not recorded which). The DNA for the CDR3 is TGCAGCGCCGACAGGGGGCTGTACACTGAAGCTTTCTTT. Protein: CSADRGLYTEAFF. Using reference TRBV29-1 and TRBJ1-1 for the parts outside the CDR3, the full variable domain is SAVISQKPSRDICQRGTSLTIQCQVDSQVTMMFWYRQQPGQSLTLIATANQGSEATYESGFVIDKFPISRPNLTFSTLTVSNMSPEDSSIYLCSADRGLYTEAFFGQGTRLTVV.